Given below is one T cell receptor (beta chain) in context. Its cognate antigen is unknown. PBMCs were obtained from about 10 ml fresh peripheral blood. This sample was included in a study of T cells in Graves' hyperthyroidism and ophthalmopathy. Study results and caveats: It was a median roughly six months before onset that the model predicted ophthalmopathy.

The CDR3 has 16 amino acids. V lost 4 bases and J lost 6; bases outside the gene matches: 7. Amplification of TCR beta CDR3 regions was performed using RNA transcripts as template. The TCR CDR3 was amplified in a first-round RT-PCR using the HTBI primer set. MiXCR, run by TCRdb on the multiplex PCR reads, gives a single entry per CDR3 protein. This table holds 600,000 or so distinct CDR3 sequences, around 14% found once. The sequence was collected from a woman aged 18-30 years with Graves' ophthalmopathy. The chain is built from TRBV12-3 or TRBV12-4 and TRBJ2-5; 14 positions agree with TRBD2. The sequenced material came from blood. Here the CDR3 reads CASSSSTSGRGQTQYF. DNA of the CDR3: TGTGCCAGCAGTTCCTCGACTAGCGGGAGGGGACAGACCCAGTACTTC.